These 29 T cell receptor beta chains came from one sample sequenced in a study of regulatory T cells in long-lasting Graves disease. Sample time point: persistent/refractory GD, antithyroid drugs over 5 years with positive TRAb. Extracted PBMC RNA gave rise to the TCR library. HTBI primers from iRepertoire and Arm-PCR of CDR3 regions yielded the TCR beta libraries. TCRdb analysed the multiplex PCR reads with MiXCR anew, one entry per CDR3 protein. The table includes over 450,000 distinct CDR3 sequences, under 25% detected once. This sample comprised peripheral blood mononuclear cells (PBMCs), obtained when the disease was refractory, from a patient treated with antithyroid drugs. The receptors were gathered from a female donor with Graves disease.

The J gene is TRBJ2-7, the V gene TRBV12-3 or TRBV12-4; a possible D gene is TRBD2 (6 bases). This CDR3 is 14 amino acids long. The V and J ends lost 4 bases and 3 bases respectively, with 13 bases between them. The CDR3 sequence: CASSSPQEGYEQYF. CDR3 DNA sequence: TGTGCCAGCAGTTCCCCCCAGGAGGGCTACGAGCAGTACTTC.

Remarks on this clonotype: Germline and junction disagree at one end, which may indicate a read error. The chain uses TRBV14 and TRBJ1-1; tentative D call: TRBD1 (5 bases). The CDR3 contains 14 residues. Germline CDR1 is SGHDN and CDR2 is FVKESK. CDR3 DNA sequence: TGTGTCAGCAGCCAGGGAAGGGGGAACACTGAAGCTTTCTTT. Amino acid sequence: CVSSQGRGNTEAFF.

There are a few counts of this clonotype. The chain recombines TRBV6-1 with TRBJ1-1; unclear D gene. Trimming removed 6 bases from V and 1 base from J, with 15 bases in between. CDR1 and CDR2 from the germline V gene are MNHNS and SASEGT. The CDR3 extends over 15 amino acids. The CDR3 DNA reads as TGTGCCAGCAGCCTCAACGACGGATGGAACACTGAAGCTTTCTTT. Translating gives CASSLNDGWNTEAFF.

This clonotype was recorded only once. The J gene is TRBJ2-4, the V gene TRBV13; 7 nucleotides agree with TRBD2. Per germline, CDR1 PRHDT and CDR2 FYEKMQ (reference sequence). The V gene end was trimmed by 4 bases and the J gene end by 0 bases; junction bases not matched to a gene: 18. The CDR3 is made up of 20 amino acids. CDR3 DNA sequence: TGTGCCAGCAGCTCTCGTGGGTGGGGCAGCGGGACTCTAGCCAAAAACATTCAGTACTTC. Amino acids: CASSSRGWGSGTLAKNIQYF.

The gene calls are TRBV6-5 and TRBJ2-1, with 7 bases aligning to TRBD2. CDR3 length: 18 amino acids. Unmatched junction bases numbered 20, after V lost 3 bases and J lost 9 bases. CDR1 is MNHEY, CDR2 SVGAGI, per germline. The CDR3 DNA follows: TGTGCCAGCAGTTATTTGGCCGGGGCGGGAGATAGGGTAGTTGAGCAGTTCTTC. Translated: CASSYLAGAGDRVVEQFF.

This clonotype was seen repeatedly, ten times or more. The chain carries TRBV6-8 and TRBJ2-6; the D gene is possibly TRBD1 (6 bases). V shed 2 bases and J shed 0 bases, with 29 bases lying between them. Germline CDR1 MNHGY, CDR2 SAAAGT. This CDR3 region has 23 residues. CDR3: CASSYPLKESDRTAFSGANVLTF. The CDR3 nucleotides read TGTGCCAGCAGTTACCCGTTGAAGGAGAGCGATCGGACAGCCTTCTCTGGGGCCAACGTCCTGACTTTC.

V and J are TRBV5-6 and TRBJ2-7; tentative D call: TRBD1 (5 bases). CDR1 SGHDT and CDR2 YYEEEE come from the germline V gene. Deletions cut 1 base from V and 5 bases from J, with 19 bases between. The CDR3 loop spans 16 amino acids. In DNA, the CDR3 is TGTGCCAGCAGCTTGTATAAGGGCAGGGTCCCCCACGAGCAGTACTTC. Translating it yields CASSLYKGRVPHEQYF.

This clonotype occurred many times. One junction end disagrees with the germline gene, perhaps due to a read error. The chain is built from TRBV7-9 and TRBJ1-5; D remains ambiguous. This CDR3 comprises 13 residues. Germline lookup yields CDR1 SEHNR and CDR2 FQNEAQ (reference sequence). The CDR3 DNA reads TGTGCCAGCAGTTTAGCCACCAATCAGCCCCAGCATTTT. The encoded protein is CASSLATNQPQHF.

V usage is TRBV20-1 and J usage is TRBJ2-3; 7 bases match TRBD1. CDR3 size: 16 residues. Looked up from germline, CDR1 is DFQATT and CDR2 is SNEGSKA (reference sequence). V was pared by 6 bases and J by 4 bases, with 16 bases of the junction left unmatched. CDR3 bases: TGCAGTGCCCAAGGTGCGTCGGGGACAGCTTCAGATACGCAGTATTTT. Its translation: CSAQGASGTASDTQYF.

In the case of this clonotype: A much larger clone lies a single base off, so this may be a read error. CDR3 nucleotides: TGTGCCAGCAGCCAACAACTACTGGGCAGCTCCTACGAGCAGCACTTC. Translating gives CASSQQLLGSSYEQHF. The chain combines TRBV3-1 with TRBJ2-7; D gene unclear. This CDR3 has 16 amino acids. Germline V gene sequence: CDR1 LGHDT, CDR2 YNNKEL (reference sequence).

This chain links TRBV25-1 with TRBJ2-7; TRBD2 agrees at 11 bases. CDR3 length: 15 residues. V was pared by 2 bases and J by 7 bases, with 7 bases of the junction left unmatched. Per the germline V gene, CDR1 is MGHDK and CDR2 is SYGVNS. The CDR3 nucleotides read TGTGCCAGCAGTGAAGGGACTAGCGGCACCTGGGAGCAGTACTTC. Protein product: CASSEGTSGTWEQYF.

Notes on this clonotype: This may be a read error, as it is one base from a much larger clone. The V and J genes are TRBV28 and TRBJ2-2; D might be TRBD1 or TRBD2, each matching 5 bases. The CDR3 runs to 12 residues. Germline CDR1 is MDHEN and CDR2 is SYDVKM. CDR3 amino acids: CAGSWGTGEPFF. CDR3 in DNA: TGTGCCGGTTCTTGGGGCACCGGGGAGCCGTTTTTT.

This clonotype occurred a few times. A much larger clone differs by one base, so this may be a read error. This sequence joins TRBV28 and TRBJ2-2; TRBD2 matches 9 bases. The CDR3 loop spans 17 amino acids. The V gene's germline CDR1 is MDHEN and CDR2 SYDVKM. DNA of the CDR3: TGTGCCAGCAGTTCTTCTTTTAGCGGGAGTCCAACCGGGGAGCTGCTTTTT. Its protein is CASSSSFSGSPTGELLF.

The sample holds many counts of this clonotype. The chain carries TRBV7-9 and TRBJ2-5; D remains ambiguous. This CDR3 region has 15 residues. The V gene's germline CDR1 is SEHNR and CDR2 FQNEAQ (reference sequence). The V end lost 1 base, the J end lost 4 bases, and 13 bases lay between the germline ends. The CDR3 is CASSLDGRVGETQYF. The CDR3 DNA is TGTGCCAGCAGCTTAGATGGAAGGGTTGGAGAGACCCAGTACTTC.

The chain joins TRBV12-3 or TRBV12-4 to TRBJ1-1; D remains ambiguous. The V gene lost 3 bases and the J gene lost 2 bases, with 7 bases spanning the gap. The length of the CDR3 is 13 residues. CDR3 coding DNA: TGTGCCAGCAGTTTTACAGACAACACTGAAGCTTTCTTT. Protein sequence: CASSFTDNTEAFF.

This clonotype was seen more than once but under ten times. The chain links TRBV7-9 to TRBJ2-5; TRBD1 might be the D (6 bases). This CDR3 contains 17 residues. Germline loops: CDR1 SEHNR, CDR2 FQNEAQ (reference sequence). V lost 6 bases to trimming and J lost 4 bases, with 24 bases between them. The CDR3 sequence: CASSQGGFQGLGETQYF. CDR3 DNA sequence: TGTGCCAGCAGTCAAGGCGGGTTCCAGGGGTTGGGAGAGACCCAGTACTTC.

This clonotype was seen at least ten times. This chain connects TRBV24-1 to TRBJ1-2, with D hard to call. The CDR3 is 15 residues long. V was pared by 1 base and J by 7 bases, with 15 bases between. Germline CDR1 reads KGHDR; CDR2 reads SFDVKD. For the CDR3, the DNA is TGTGCCACCAGTGATTTCTGGCAGGTAGTATGTGGCTACACCTTC. It is translated as CATSDFWQVVCGYTF.

Ten or more counts support this clonotype. The rearrangement links TRBV28 to TRBJ2-5, with D possibly matching TRBD1 (6 bases). Germline V CDR1 and CDR2: MDHEN, SYDVKM. V lost 10 bases and J lost 1, with 13 bases in between. This CDR3 has 13 amino acids. The DNA of the CDR3 is TGTGCCACACGGACAGCCCTCCAAGAGACCCAGTACTTC. Its translation: CATRTALQETQYF.

The chain employs TRBV28 and TRBJ1-2; D is possibly TRBD1 (5 bases). This CDR3 contains 16 residues. Germline assignment: CDR1 MDHEN and CDR2 SYDVKM. V gave up 5 bases and J gave up 3 bases, with 19 bases separating them. The DNA of the CDR3 is TGTGCCAGCAGTCACCTCCACGGGCAGGGCGACTATGGCTACACCTTC. It encodes CASSHLHGQGDYGYTF.

This clonotype has at least ten counts. The rearrangement joins TRBV12-3 or TRBV12-4 to TRBJ1-2, with D perhaps TRBD1 (5 bases). Trimming cost V 8 bases and J 5 bases, with 12 bases left between them. The CDR3 covers 12 residues. The CDR3 region is CASSGVIYGYTF. The CDR3 DNA reads as TGTGCCAGCTCGGGGGTTATTTATGGCTACACCTTC.

The table lists this clonotype with many counts. The chain recombines TRBV11-2 with TRBJ2-2; 10 nucleotides align to TRBD1. This CDR3 has 15 residues. The V segment lost 6 bases and the J segment 3 bases; nucleotides outside the gene matches: 4. CDR1 is SGHAT and CDR2 is FQNNGV in the germline V gene. The CDR3 sequence: CASRETGGDTGELFF. CDR3 bases: TGTGCCAGCAGAGAGACAGGGGGCGACACCGGGGAGCTGTTTTTT.

This clonotype appeared a few times. The rearrangement uses TRBV20-1 and TRBJ1-5, with a possible D match to TRBD1 (6 bases). V was trimmed by 4 bases and J by 5 bases, leaving 12 bases between them. Germline assignment: CDR1 DFQATT and CDR2 SNEGSKA (reference sequence). CDR3 length equals 13 residues. The CDR3 loop reads CSAIQGRDQPQHF. The CDR3 nucleotides read TGCAGTGCTATACAGGGACGTGATCAGCCCCAGCATTTT.

This clonotype was recorded many times. The rearrangement links TRBV29-1 to TRBJ2-5; D call uncertain. The ends were cut back, 5 bases at V and 2 bases at J, with 3 bases in the middle. This CDR3 contains 10 residues. Germline assignment: CDR1 SQVTM and CDR2 ANQGSEA. The CDR3, as DNA: TGCAGCGTTCTGCAAGAGACCCAGTACTTC. This codes for CSVLQETQYF.

The chain couples TRBV7-9 to TRBJ2-1; D uncertain. Per the germline V gene, CDR1 is SEHNR and CDR2 is FQNEAQ (reference sequence). This CDR3 spans 14 amino acids. The V gene lost 0 bases and the J gene lost 4 bases, with 7 bases spanning the gap. Here the CDR3 reads CASSLALSYNEQFF. The CDR3 DNA reads as TGTGCCAGCAGCTTAGCGTTGTCGTACAATGAGCAGTTCTTC.

The chain combines TRBV20-1 with TRBJ2-3; 9 positions agree with TRBD2. With V trimmed by 5 bases and J by 0 bases, 3 bases remained unmatched. CDR1 is DFQATT and CDR2 is SNEGSKA in the germline V gene (reference sequence). This CDR3 is built from 14 residues. The CDR3 nucleotides are TGCAGTGCTCCTGGACTAGCGAGCACAGATACGCAGTATTTT. Protein: CSAPGLASTDTQYF.

This clonotype occurred many times. The genes are TRBV28 and TRBJ2-5, with D perhaps TRBD1 (6 bases). The CDR3 extends over 14 amino acids. V lost 5 bases, J lost 5 bases, and 15 bases lay in between. Germline values: CDR1 MDHEN, CDR2 SYDVKM. The CDR3 DNA sequence: TGTGCCAGCAGTATCAACAGGGTCCCCGAGACCCAGTACTTC. This encodes CASSINRVPETQYF.

The rearrangement joins TRBV27 to TRBJ2-4; D is unresolved. The V end was cut by 11 bases, the J end by 6 bases, with 14 bases between. CDR3 length equals 12 residues. Germline V CDR1 and CDR2: MNHEY, SMNVEV (reference sequence). The CDR3 DNA reads TGTGCCCGCCTGTTAACGGGAAACATTCAGTACTTC. Its protein product is CARLLTGNIQYF.

This clonotype was seen many times. V is TRBV12-3 or TRBV12-4 and J is TRBJ1-2, with 7 bases identical to TRBD1. J was trimmed by 4 bases and V by 6 bases; bases with no gene match: 8. CDR3 size: 14 residues. The chain's CDR3 is CASRTTGVGYGYTF. CDR3 sequence (DNA): TGTGCCAGCAGGACAACAGGGGTTGGCTATGGCTACACCTTC.

This rearrangement joins TRBV7-8 to TRBJ2-1, with 8 bases that match TRBD2. This CDR3 spans 18 amino acids. Germline V lookup: CDR1 SGHVS, CDR2 FQNEAQ. The V gene end was trimmed by 5 bases and the J gene end by 3 bases; junction bases not matched to a gene: 15. As DNA, the CDR3 is TGTGCCAGCAGCCCGAGCTCCAGAGCGGGAGTTATCTACAATGAGCAGTTCTTC. This translates into CASSPSSRAGVIYNEQFF.